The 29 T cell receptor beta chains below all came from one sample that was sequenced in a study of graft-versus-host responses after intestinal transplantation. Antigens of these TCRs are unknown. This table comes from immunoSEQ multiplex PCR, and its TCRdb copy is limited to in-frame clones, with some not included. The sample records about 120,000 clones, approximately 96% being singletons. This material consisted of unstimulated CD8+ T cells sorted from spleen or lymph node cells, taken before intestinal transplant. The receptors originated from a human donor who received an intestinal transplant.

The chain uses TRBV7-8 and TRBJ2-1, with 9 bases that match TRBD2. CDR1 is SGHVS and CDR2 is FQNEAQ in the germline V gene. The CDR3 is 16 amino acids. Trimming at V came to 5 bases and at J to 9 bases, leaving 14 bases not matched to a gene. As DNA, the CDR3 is TGTGCCAGCAGCCCGGTTGGGGCGGGAGGGCCAAGTGAGCAGTTCTTC. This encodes CASSPVGAGGPSEQFF.

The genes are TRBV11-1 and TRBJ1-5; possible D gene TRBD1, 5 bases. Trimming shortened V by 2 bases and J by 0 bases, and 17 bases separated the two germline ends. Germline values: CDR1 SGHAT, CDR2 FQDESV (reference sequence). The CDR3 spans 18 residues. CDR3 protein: CASSLLGQGAYSNQPQHF. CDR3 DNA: TGTGCCAGCAGCTTATTAGGGCAGGGAGCCTATAGCAATCAGCCCCAGCATTTT.

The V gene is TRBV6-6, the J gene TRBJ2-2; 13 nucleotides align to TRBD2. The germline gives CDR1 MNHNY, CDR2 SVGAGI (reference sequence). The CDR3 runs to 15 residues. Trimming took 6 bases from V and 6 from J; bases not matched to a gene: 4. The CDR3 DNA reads TGTGCCAGCAGACGGACTAGCGGGAGATCCGGGGAGCTGTTTTTT. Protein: CASRRTSGRSGELFF.

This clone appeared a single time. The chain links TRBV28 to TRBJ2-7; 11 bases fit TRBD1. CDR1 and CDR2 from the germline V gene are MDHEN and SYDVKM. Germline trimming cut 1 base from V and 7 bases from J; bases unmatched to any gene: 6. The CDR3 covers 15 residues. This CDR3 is CASSLFRTGGAEQYF. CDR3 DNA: TGTGCCAGCAGTTTATTCCGGACAGGGGGCGCTGAGCAGTACTTC.

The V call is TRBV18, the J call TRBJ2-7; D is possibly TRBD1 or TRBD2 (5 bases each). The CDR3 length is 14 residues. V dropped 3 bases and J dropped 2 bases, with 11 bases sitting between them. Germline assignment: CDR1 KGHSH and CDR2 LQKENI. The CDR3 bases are TGTGCCAGCTCACCCGGGACGGGGCCCTACGAGCAGTACTTC. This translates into CASSPGTGPYEQYF.

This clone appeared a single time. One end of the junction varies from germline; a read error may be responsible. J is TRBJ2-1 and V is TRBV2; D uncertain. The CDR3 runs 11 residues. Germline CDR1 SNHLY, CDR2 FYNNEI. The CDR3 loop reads CAGSAYNEQFF. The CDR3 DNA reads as TGTGCCGGCAGTGCATACAATGAGCAGTTCTTC.

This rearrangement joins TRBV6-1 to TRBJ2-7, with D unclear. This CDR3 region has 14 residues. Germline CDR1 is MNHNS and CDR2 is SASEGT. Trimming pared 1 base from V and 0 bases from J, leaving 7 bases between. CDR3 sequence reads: CASSEGAISYEQYF. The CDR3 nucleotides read TGTGCCAGCAGTGAAGGAGCCATCTCCTACGAGCAGTACTTC.

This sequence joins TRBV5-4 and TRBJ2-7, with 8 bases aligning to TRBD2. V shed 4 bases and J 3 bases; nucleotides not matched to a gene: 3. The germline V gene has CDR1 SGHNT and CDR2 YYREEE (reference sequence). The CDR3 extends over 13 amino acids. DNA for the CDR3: TGTGCCAGCAGCGTCGGGACTAGCTACGAGCAGTACTTC. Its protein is CASSVGTSYEQYF. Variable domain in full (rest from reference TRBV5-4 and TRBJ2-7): ETGVTQSPTHLIKTRGQQVTLRCSSQSGHNTVSWYQQALGQGPQFIFQYYREEENGRGNFPPRFSGLQFPNYSSELNVNALELDDSALYLCASSVGTSYEQYFGPGTRLTVT.

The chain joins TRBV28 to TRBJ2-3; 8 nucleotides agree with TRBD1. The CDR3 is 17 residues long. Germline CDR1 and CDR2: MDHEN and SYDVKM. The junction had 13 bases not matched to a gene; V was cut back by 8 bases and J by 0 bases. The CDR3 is CASSRGQVPTSTDTQYF. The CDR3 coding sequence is TGTGCCAGCTCTAGGGGACAGGTACCTACTAGCACAGATACGCAGTATTTT.

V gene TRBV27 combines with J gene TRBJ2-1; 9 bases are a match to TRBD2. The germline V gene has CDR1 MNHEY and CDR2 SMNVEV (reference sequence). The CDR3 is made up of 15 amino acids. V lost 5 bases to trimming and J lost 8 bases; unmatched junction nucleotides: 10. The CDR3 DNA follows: TGTGCCAGCAGTCTCATGGCGGGAGGGCCGGATGAGCAGTTCTTC. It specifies CASSLMAGGPDEQFF.

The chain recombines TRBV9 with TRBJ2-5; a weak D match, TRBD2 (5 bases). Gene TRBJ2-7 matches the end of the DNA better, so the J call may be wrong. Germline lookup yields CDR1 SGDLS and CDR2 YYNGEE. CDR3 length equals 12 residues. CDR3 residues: CASSGLGSEQYF. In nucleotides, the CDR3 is TGTGCCAGCAGCGGGCTAGGGAGCGAGCAGTACTTC.

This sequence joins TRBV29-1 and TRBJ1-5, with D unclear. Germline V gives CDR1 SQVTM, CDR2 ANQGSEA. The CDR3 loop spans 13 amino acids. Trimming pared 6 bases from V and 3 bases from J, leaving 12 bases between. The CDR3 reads CSVSSGLNQPQHF. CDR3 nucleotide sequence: TGCAGCGTCTCCTCCGGTCTCAATCAGCCCCAGCATTTT.

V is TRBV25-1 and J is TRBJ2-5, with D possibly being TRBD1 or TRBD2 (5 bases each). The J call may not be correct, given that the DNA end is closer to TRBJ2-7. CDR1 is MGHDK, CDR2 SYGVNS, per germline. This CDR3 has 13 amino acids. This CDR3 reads CASSGDPPYEQYF. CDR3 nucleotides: TGTGCCAGCAGTGGGGACCCCCCCTACGAGCAGTACTTC.

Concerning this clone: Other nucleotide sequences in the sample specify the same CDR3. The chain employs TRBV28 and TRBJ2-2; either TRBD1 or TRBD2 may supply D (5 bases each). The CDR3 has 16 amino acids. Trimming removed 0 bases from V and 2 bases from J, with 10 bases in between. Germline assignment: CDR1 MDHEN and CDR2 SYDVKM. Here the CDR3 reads CASSLWGVGNTGELFF. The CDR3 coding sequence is TGTGCCAGCAGTTTATGGGGGGTGGGCAACACCGGGGAGCTGTTTTTT.

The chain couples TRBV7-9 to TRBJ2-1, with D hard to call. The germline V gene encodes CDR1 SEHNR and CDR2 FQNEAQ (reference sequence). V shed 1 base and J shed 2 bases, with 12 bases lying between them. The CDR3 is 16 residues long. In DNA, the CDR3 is TGTGCCAGCAGCTTAGGGGCCGTGGGTCCCTACAATGAGCAGTTCTTC. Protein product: CASSLGAVGPYNEQFF. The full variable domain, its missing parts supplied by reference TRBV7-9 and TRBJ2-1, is DTGVSQNPRHKITKRGQNVTFRCDPISEHNRLYWYRQTLGQGPEFLTYFQNEAQLEKSRLLSDRFSAERPKGSFSTLEIQRTEQGDSAMYLCASSLGAVGPYNEQFFGPGTRLTVL.

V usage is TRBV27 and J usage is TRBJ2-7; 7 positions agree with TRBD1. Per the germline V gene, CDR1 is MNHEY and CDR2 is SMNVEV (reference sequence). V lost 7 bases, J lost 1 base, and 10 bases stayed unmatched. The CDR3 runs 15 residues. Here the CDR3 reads CASTRYAGGSYEQYF. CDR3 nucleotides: TGTGCCAGCACCCGATACGCAGGGGGATCCTACGAGCAGTACTTC.

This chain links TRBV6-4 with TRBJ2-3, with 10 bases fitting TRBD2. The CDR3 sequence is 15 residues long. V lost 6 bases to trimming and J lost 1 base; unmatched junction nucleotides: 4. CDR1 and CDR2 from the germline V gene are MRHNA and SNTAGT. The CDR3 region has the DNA TGTGCCAGCAGCGCCGGGACTAGCGGCACAGATACGCAGTATTTT. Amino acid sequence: CASSAGTSGTDTQYF.

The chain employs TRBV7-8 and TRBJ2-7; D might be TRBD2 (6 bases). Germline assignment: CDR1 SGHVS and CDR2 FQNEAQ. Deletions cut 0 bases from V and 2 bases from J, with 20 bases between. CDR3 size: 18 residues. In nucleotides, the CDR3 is TGTGCCAGCAGCTTAGCCGGTTTTAGGGAGTGGGGGGCCTACGAGCAGTACTTC. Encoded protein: CASSLAGFREWGAYEQYF.

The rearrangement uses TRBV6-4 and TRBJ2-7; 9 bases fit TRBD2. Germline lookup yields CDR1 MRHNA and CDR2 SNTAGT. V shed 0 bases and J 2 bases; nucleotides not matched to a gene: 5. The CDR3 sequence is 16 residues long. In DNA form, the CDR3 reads TGTGCCAGCAGTGACTCCGCTAGCGGGATGCCCTACGAGCAGTACTTC. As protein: CASSDSASGMPYEQYF.

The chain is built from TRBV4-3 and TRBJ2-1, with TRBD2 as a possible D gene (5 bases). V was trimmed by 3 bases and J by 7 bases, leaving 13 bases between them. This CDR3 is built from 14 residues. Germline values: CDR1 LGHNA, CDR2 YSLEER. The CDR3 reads CASSHERSTNEQFF. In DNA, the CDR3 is TGCGCCAGCAGCCATGAGCGGTCTACAAATGAGCAGTTCTTC.

DNA for the CDR3: TGTGCCAGCAGCTTCTCCGACGGCAACGAGCAGTACTTC. Protein: CASSFSDGNEQYF. The rearrangement links TRBV7-6 to TRBJ2-7; no clear D. V was pared by 3 bases and J by 5 bases, with 11 bases between. This CDR3 region has 13 residues. CDR1 is SGHVS and CDR2 is FNYEAQ in the germline V gene. Drawing the rest from reference TRBV7-6 and TRBJ2-7, the complete variable domain is GAGVSQSPRYKVTKRGQDVALRCDPISGHVSLYWYRQALGQGPEFLTYFNYEAQQDKSGLPNDRFSAERPEGSISTLTIQRTEQRDSAMYRCASSFSDGNEQYFGPGTRLTVT.

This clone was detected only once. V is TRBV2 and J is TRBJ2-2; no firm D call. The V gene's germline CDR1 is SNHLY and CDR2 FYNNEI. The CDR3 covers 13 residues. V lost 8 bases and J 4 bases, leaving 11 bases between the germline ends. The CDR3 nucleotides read TGTGCCAGCGAGTCTGGGTCCACCGGGGAGCTGTTTTTT. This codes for CASESGSTGELFF.

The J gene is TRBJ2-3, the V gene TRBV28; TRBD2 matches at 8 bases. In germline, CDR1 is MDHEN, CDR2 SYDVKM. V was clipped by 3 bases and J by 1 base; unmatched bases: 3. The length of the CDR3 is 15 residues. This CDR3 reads CASSLRREGTDTQYF. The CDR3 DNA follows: TGTGCCAGCAGTTTGCGGCGGGAGGGCACAGATACGCAGTATTTT.

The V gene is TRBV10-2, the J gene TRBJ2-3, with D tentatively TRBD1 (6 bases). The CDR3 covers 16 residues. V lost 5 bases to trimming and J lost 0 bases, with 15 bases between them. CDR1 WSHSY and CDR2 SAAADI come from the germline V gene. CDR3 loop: CASSLKQGGSTDTQYF. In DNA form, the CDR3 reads TGCGCCAGCAGTCTTAAACAGGGCGGTAGCACAGATACGCAGTATTTT.

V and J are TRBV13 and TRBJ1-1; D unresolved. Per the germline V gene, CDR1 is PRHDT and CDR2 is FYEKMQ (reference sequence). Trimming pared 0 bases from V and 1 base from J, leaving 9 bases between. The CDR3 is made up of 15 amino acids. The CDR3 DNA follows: TGTGCCAGCAGCTTAGGCCCAGGAGCGAACACTGAAGCTTTCTTT. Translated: CASSLGPGANTEAFF.

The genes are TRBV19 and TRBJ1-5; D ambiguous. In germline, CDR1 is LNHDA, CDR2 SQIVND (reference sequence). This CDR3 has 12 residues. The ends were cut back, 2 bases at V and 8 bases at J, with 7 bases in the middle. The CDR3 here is CASSISREPQHF. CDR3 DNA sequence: TGTGCCAGTAGTATAAGTAGGGAGCCCCAGCATTTT.

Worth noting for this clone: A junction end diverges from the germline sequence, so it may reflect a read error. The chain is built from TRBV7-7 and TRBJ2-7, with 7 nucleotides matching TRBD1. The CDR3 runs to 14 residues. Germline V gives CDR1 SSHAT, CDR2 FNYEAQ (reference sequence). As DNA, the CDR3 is TGTGCTAGCAGCCCTCGGGCAGGGGGCTACGAGCAGTACTTC. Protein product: CASSPRAGGYEQYF. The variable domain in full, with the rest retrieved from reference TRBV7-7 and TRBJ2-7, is GAGVSQSPRYKVTKRGQDVTLRCDPISSHATLYWYQQALGQGPEFLTYFNYEAQPDKSGLPSDRFSAERPEGSISTLTIQRTEQRDSAMYRCASSPRAGGYEQYFGPGTRLTVT.

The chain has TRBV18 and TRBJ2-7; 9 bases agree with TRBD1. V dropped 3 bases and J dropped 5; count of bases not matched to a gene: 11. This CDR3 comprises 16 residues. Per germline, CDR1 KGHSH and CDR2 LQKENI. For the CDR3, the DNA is TGTGCCAGCTCACCGATTTCCGGGACAGGGTTCCACGAGCAGTACTTC. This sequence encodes CASSPISGTGFHEQYF.

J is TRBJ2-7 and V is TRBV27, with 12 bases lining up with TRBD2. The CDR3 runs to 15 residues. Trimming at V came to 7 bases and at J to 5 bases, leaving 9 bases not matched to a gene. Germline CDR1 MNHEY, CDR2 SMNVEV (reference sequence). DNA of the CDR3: TGTGCCAGCACCAATCTAGCGGGAGGGGGGGACGAGCAGTACTTC. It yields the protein CASTNLAGGGDEQYF.